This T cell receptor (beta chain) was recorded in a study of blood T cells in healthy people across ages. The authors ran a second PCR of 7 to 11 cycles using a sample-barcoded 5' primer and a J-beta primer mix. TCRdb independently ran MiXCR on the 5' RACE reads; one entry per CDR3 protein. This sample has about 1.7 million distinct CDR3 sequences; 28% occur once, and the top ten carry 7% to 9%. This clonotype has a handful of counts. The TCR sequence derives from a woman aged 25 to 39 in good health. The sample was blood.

The CDR3, as DNA: TGTGCCAGCAGTTACGGTCCGACAGGGGGCCAGACCCAGTACTTC. Translated, it gives CASSYGPTGGQTQYF. The chain uses TRBV6-6 and TRBJ2-5; the match to TRBD1 covers 10 bases. In germline, CDR1 is MNHNY, CDR2 SVGAGI (reference sequence). The CDR3 is made up of 15 amino acids. Trimming took 2 bases from V and 6 from J; bases not matched to a gene: 6.